This T cell receptor (beta chain) was recovered during a study of blood T cell repertoires in COVID-19. Overall study context: T cells, B-cell-depleted T cells, or PBMCs supplied cDNA or gDNA.

Authors' data handling: From reference gene primer amplification, estimates of nucleated cell counts were derived. Using immunoSEQ multiplex PCR, the repertoire was profiled, and TCRdb retains in-frame clones only, with some absent. V, J and clone size are taken as reported in that table, and D and trimming were inferred from the DNA itself. The sample yields some 41,000 clones, about four fifths seen once. CDR1 is LGHNA, CDR2 YSLEER, per germline. V dropped 8 bases and J dropped 6 bases, with 22 bases sitting between them. CDR3 size: 15 residues. The TCR originated in a man between 40 and 49 years old with active or convalescent COVID-19. Sequenced input: peripheral blood. The chain couples TRBV4-3 to TRBJ1-2, with a weak D call TRBD1 (6 bases). In nucleotides, the CDR3 is TGCGCCAGCGGGTTTACTACAGGGTCGAGTGATGGCTACACCTTC. It yields the protein CASGFTTGSSDGYTF.